Listed below are T cell receptor beta chains from one sample, sequenced in a study of identical twins. TCRdb re-analysed the 5' RACE reads in MiXCR, keeping a single row per CDR3 protein. The repertoire holds about 150,000 distinct CDR3 sequences, 3.5% seen once, with approximately 7.7% in the top ten. Sequences were obtained from memory T cells sorted from blood. The receptors were gathered from a young man in good health. The CDR3 runs from the conserved cysteine through the conserved F or W.

CDR3	J	V
CASSLAVAGGQETQYF	TRBJ2-5	TRBV11-2
CATSRVTGGYTEAFF	TRBJ1-1	TRBV15
CASSSKGAGTQYF	TRBJ2-5	TRBV7-2
CASSPLDNLGEQYF	TRBJ2-7	TRBV18
CASSLDTDSPLHF	TRBJ1-6	TRBV7-2
CASSLAGPHSNQPQHF	TRBJ1-5	TRBV5-1
CASSLEVGGTEAFF	TRBJ1-1	TRBV7-2
CASSQKGYSGRDSDTQYF	TRBJ2-3	TRBV4-1
CSAPKGGASVTEAFF	TRBJ1-1	TRBV20-1
CASSPPSAGIFPTYEQYF	TRBJ2-7	TRBV11-2
CASTRGQGNQPQHF	TRBJ1-5	TRBV12-3/TRBV12-4
CSARLLGLATYNEQFF	TRBJ2-1	TRBV20-1
CASSYGTLQETQYF	TRBJ2-5	TRBV6-5
CASSTRGTGANVLTF	TRBJ2-6	TRBV5-5
CASSLAGHAAGELFF	TRBJ2-2	TRBV5-5
CASSLMEGGETQYF	TRBJ2-5	TRBV7-9
CASCPGAVCEAFF	TRBJ1-1	TRBV27
CASSDGGAPGETQYF	TRBJ2-5	TRBV6-1
CATSRDDGIISEQYF	TRBJ2-7	TRBV15
CASLRDRVSNSPLHF	TRBJ1-6	TRBV7-2
CASSSPSQREASYNEQFF	TRBJ2-1	TRBV5-1
CASSSYTEAFF	TRBJ1-1	TRBV12-3/TRBV12-4
CAWRPGTAPSPLHF	TRBJ1-6	TRBV30
CASSPSDSPSQNIQYF	TRBJ2-4	TRBV4-1
CASSARQGTYEQYF	TRBJ2-7	TRBV25-1
CASSLVRRGPTEAFF	TRBJ1-1	TRBV28
CASSEGTGTDTQYF	TRBJ2-3	TRBV2
CASSLNSASTDTQYF	TRBJ2-3	TRBV5-1
CATAPGTYEQYF	TRBJ2-7	TRBV10-3
CASSAPGGGLFNEQFF	TRBJ2-1	TRBV9
CASSLSHYEQYF	TRBJ2-7	TRBV12-3/TRBV12-4
CASSLGPSGRRAYEQYF	TRBJ2-7	TRBV5-4
CASSQLGGATTSGANVLTF	TRBJ2-6	TRBV3-1
CSARVIRRTTNEKLFF	TRBJ1-4	TRBV20-1
CASSLRDGATGELFF	TRBJ2-2	TRBV7-8
CASSTSSYEQYF	TRBJ2-7	TRBV19
CASSSRDGPSLWYF	TRBJ2-3	TRBV5-6
CASSLGPGDEQYF	TRBJ2-7	TRBV7-6
CAISAGQSYNEQFF	TRBJ2-1	TRBV10-3
CSARALGVGGSPLHF	TRBJ1-6	TRBV20-1
CASGIGLGSGANVLTF	TRBJ2-6	TRBV19
CASSYSSSFEAFF	TRBJ1-1	TRBV6-5
CASSGGLDGNQPQHF	TRBJ1-5	TRBV5-1
CASSQDIQKLETQYF	TRBJ2-5	TRBV14
CASKSYRELFF	TRBJ2-2	TRBV12-3/TRBV12-4
CASSPDSHNEQFF	TRBJ2-1	TRBV2
CASSRVQGSGNTIYF	TRBJ1-3	TRBV5-5
CASSHLDRDPAYF	TRBJ2-3	TRBV5-1
CASSVTGMETQYF	TRBJ2-5	TRBV9
CASSATGGDEAFF	TRBJ1-1	TRBV9
CASSRGQFSNQPQHF	TRBJ1-5	TRBV12-3/TRBV12-4
CATPDSNSNQPQHF	TRBJ1-5	TRBV9
CASSRSQEQPQHF	TRBJ1-5	TRBV3-1
CASSPASRNEQFF	TRBJ2-1	TRBV18
CASSVAGGDRAPSTDTQYF	TRBJ2-3	TRBV9
CASNTGTTAGNEQFF	TRBJ2-1	TRBV6-1
CASSPGTGGFKEQYF	TRBJ2-7	TRBV12-3/TRBV12-4